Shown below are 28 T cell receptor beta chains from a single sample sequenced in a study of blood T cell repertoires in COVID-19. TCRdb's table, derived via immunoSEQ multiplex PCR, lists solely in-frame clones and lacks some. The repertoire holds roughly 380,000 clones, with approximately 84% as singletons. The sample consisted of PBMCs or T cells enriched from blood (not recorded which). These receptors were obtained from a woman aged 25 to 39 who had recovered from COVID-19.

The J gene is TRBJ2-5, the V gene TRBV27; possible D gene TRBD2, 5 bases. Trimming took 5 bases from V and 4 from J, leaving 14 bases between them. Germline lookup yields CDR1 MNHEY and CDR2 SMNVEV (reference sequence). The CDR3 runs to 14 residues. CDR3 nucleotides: TGTGCCAGCAGTGGGCCGGGGTTGGGAGAGACCCAGTACTTC. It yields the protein CASSGPGLGETQYF.

The chain's CDR3 is CAGGANTGELFF. Written as DNA, the CDR3 is TGTGCCGGCGGGGCGAACACCGGGGAGCTGTTTTTT. The chain couples TRBV19 to TRBJ2-2; D perhaps matches TRBD2 (6 bases). The CDR3 covers 12 residues. Germline V gene lookup returns CDR1 LNHDA and CDR2 SQIVND (reference sequence). The V gene lost 11 bases and the J gene lost 0 bases, with 7 bases spanning the gap.

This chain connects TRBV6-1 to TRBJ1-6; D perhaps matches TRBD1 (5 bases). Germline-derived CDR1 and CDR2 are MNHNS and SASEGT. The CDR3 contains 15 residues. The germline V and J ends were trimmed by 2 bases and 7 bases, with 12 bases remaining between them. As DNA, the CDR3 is TGTGCCAGCAGTGAAAGAGGGGCGGGAAATTCACCCCTCCACTTT. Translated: CASSERGAGNSPLHF.

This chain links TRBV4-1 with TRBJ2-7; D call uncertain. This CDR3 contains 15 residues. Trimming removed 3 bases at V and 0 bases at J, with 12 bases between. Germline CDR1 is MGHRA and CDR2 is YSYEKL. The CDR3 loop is CASSQYELVSYEQYF. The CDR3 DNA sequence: TGCGCCAGCAGCCAGTATGAGTTAGTCTCCTACGAGCAGTACTTC.

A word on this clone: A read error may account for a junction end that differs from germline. This chain's CDR3 is CASSPGLGGTDTQYF. CDR3 DNA: TGTGCTAGCAGCCCAGGTCTAGGGGGTACAGATACGCAGTATTTT. The chain uses TRBV7-7 and TRBJ2-3, with D perhaps matching TRBD1 (6 bases). This CDR3 is built from 15 residues. Germline V gives CDR1 SSHAT, CDR2 FNYEAQ (reference sequence).

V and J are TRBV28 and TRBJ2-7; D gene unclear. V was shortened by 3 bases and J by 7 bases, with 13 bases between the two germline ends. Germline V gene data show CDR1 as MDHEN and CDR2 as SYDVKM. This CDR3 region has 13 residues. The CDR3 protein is CASSFGGLWEQYF. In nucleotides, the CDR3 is TGTGCCAGCAGTTTCGGCGGTCTCTGGGAGCAGTACTTC.

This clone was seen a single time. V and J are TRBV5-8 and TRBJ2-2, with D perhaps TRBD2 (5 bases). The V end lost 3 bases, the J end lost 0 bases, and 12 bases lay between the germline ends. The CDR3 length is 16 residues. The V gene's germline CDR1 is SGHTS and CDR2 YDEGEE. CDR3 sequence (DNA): TGTGCCAGCAGCTCAACTAGTGCTTCGAACACCGGGGAGCTGTTTTTT. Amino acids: CASSSTSASNTGELFF.

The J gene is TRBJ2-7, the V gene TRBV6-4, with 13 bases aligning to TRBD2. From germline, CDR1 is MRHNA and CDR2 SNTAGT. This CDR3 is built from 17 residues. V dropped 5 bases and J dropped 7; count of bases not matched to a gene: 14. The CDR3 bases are TGTGCCAGCAGTTCGCGACTAGCGGGAGGACCAAGTGAAGAGCAGTACTTC. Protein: CASSSRLAGGPSEEQYF.

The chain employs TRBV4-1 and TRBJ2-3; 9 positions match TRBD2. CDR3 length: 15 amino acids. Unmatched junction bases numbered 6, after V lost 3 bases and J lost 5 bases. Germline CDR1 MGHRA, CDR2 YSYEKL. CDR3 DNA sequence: TGCGCCAGCAGCCACGAGCGGGAGGTGGTAGATACGCAGTATTTT. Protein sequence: CASSHEREVVDTQYF.

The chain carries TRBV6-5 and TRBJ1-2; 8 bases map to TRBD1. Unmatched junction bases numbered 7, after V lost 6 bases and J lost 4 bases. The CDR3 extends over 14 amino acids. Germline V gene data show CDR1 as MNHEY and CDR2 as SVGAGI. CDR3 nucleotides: TGTGCCAGCAGCGCTCCAGGGGGCGTCTATGGCTACACCTTC. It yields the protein CASSAPGGVYGYTF.

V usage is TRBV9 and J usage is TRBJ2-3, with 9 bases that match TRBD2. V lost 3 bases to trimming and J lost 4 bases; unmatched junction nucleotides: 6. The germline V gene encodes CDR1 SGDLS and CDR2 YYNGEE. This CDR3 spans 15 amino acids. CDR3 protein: CASSASGAEADTQYF. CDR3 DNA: TGTGCCAGCAGCGCTAGCGGGGCGGAAGCAGATACGCAGTATTTT.

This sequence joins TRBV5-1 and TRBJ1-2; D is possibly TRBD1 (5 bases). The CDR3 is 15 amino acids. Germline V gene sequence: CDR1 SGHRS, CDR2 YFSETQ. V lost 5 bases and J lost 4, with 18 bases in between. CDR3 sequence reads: CASSFSGGNSYGYTF. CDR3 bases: TGCGCCAGCAGTTTTTCCGGGGGAAACTCCTATGGCTACACCTTC.

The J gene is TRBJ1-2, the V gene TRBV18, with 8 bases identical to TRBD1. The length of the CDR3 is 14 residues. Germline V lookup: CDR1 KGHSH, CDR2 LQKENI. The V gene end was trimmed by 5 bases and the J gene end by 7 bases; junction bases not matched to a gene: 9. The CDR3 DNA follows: TGTGCCAGCTCATCAACGACAGGGGAACGTGGCTACACCTTC. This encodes CASSSTTGERGYTF.

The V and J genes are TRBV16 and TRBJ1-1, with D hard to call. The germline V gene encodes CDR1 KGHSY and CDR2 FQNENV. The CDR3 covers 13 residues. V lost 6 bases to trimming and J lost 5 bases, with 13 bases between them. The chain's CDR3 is CASSPSGGTEAFF. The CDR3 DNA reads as TGTGCCAGCAGTCCCAGTGGAGGGACTGAAGCTTTCTTT. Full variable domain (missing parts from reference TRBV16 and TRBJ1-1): GEEVAQTPKHLVRGEGQKAKLYCAPIKGHSYVFWYQQVLKNEFKFLISFQNENVFDETGMPKERFSAKCLPNSPCSLEIQATKLEDSAVYFCASSPSGGTEAFFGQGTRLTVV.

The CDR3 coding sequence is TGTGCCAGCAGCTTAAGTAGGGGTCTAGATACGCAGTATTTT. This encodes CASSLSRGLDTQYF. V gene TRBV13 combines with J gene TRBJ2-3, with a weak D call TRBD1 (5 bases). Germline CDR1 is PRHDT and CDR2 is FYEKMQ (reference sequence). V dropped 2 bases and J dropped 5 bases, with 11 bases sitting between them. The CDR3 contains 14 residues.

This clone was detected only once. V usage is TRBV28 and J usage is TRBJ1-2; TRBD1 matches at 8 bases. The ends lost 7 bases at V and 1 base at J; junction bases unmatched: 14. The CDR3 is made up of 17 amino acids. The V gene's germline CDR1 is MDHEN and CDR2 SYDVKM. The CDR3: CASIAGTGGPFNYGYTF. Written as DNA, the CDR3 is TGTGCCAGCATCGCCGGGACAGGAGGCCCCTTTAACTATGGCTACACCTTC.

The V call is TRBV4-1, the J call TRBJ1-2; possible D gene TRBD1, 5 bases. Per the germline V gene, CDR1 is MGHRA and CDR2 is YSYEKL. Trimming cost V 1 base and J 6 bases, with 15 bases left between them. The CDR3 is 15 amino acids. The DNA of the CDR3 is TGCGCCAGCAGCCAAGGGGCGGGGGTTTTGGATGGCTACACCTTC. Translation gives CASSQGAGVLDGYTF.

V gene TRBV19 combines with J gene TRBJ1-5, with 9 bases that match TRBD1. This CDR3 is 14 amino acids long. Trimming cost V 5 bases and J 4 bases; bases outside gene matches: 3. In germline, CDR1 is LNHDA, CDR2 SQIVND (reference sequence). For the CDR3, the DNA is TGTGCCAGTAGTGGGACAGGGACTAATCAGCCCCAGCATTTT. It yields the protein CASSGTGTNQPQHF.

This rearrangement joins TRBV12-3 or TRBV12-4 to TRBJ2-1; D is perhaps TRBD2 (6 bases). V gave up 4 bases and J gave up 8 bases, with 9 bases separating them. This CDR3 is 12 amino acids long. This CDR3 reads CASSSREDEQFF. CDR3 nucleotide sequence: TGTGCCAGCAGTTCCAGGGAGGATGAGCAGTTCTTC.

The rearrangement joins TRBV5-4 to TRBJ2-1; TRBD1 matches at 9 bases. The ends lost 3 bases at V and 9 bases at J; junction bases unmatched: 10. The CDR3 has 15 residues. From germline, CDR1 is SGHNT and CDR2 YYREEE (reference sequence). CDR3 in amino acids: CASSSRDRDRTEQFF. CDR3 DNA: TGTGCCAGCAGCTCCCGGGACAGGGATCGGACTGAGCAGTTCTTC.

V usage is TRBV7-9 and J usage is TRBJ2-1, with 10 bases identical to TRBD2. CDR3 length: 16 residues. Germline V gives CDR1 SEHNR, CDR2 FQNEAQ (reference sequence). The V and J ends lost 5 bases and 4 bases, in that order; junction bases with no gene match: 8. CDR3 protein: CASSQPLAGEYNEQFF. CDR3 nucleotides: TGTGCCAGCAGCCAACCGCTAGCGGGGGAATACAATGAGCAGTTCTTC. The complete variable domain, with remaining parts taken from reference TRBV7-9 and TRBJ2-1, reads DTGVSQNPRHKITKRGQNVTFRCDPISEHNRLYWYRQTLGQGPEFLTYFQNEAQLEKSRLLSDRFSAERPKGSFSTLEIQRTEQGDSAMYLCASSQPLAGEYNEQFFGPGTRLTVL.

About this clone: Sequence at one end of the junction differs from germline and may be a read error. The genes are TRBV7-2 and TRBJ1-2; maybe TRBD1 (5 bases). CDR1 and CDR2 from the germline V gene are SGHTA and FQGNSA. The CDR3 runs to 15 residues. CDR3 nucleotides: TGTGCCAGCAGCCAAACAGGCGTAGGGAACTTTGGCTACACCTTC. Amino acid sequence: CASSQTGVGNFGYTF.

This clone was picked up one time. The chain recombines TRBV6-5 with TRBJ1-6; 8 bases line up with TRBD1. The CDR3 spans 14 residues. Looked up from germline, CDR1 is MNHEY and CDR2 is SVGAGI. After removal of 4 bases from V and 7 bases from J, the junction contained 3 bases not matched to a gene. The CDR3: CASSWTGNNSPLHF. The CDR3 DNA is TGTGCCAGCAGTTGGACAGGGAACAATTCACCCCTCCACTTT.

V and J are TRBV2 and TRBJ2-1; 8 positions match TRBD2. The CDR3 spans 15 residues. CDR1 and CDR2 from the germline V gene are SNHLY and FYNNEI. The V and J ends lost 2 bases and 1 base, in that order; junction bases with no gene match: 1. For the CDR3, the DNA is TGTGCCAGCAGTGAATTAGCGGGGTCCTACAATGAGCAGTTCTTC. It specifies CASSELAGSYNEQFF.

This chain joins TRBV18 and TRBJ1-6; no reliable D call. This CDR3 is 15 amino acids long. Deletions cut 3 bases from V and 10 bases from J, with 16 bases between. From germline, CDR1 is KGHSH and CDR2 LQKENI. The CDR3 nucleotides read TGTGCCAGCTCACCTACTCGAAACCGAGGCTCACCCCTCCACTTT. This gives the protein CASSPTRNRGSPLHF.

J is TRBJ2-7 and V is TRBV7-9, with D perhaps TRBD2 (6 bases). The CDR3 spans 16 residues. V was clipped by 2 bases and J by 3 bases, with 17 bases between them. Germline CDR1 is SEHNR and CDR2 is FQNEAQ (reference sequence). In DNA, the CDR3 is TGTGCCAGCAGCTTAAGTTGGAGGGGAGCGGACTACGAGCAGTACTTC. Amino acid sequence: CASSLSWRGADYEQYF.

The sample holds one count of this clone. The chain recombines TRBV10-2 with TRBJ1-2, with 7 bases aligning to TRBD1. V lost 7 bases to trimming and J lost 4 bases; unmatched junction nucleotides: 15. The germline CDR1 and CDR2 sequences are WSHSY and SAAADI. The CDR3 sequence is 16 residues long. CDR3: CASKGTALDWVYGYTF. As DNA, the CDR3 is TGCGCCAGCAAAGGGACAGCTCTGGATTGGGTCTATGGCTACACCTTC.

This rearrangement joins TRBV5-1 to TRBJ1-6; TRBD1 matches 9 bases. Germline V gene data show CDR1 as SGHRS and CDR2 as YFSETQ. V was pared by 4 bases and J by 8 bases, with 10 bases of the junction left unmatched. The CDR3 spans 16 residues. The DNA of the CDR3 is TGCGCCAGCAGCGAATACCGGGACAGGGTGCATTCACCCCTCCACTTT. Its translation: CASSEYRDRVHSPLHF.